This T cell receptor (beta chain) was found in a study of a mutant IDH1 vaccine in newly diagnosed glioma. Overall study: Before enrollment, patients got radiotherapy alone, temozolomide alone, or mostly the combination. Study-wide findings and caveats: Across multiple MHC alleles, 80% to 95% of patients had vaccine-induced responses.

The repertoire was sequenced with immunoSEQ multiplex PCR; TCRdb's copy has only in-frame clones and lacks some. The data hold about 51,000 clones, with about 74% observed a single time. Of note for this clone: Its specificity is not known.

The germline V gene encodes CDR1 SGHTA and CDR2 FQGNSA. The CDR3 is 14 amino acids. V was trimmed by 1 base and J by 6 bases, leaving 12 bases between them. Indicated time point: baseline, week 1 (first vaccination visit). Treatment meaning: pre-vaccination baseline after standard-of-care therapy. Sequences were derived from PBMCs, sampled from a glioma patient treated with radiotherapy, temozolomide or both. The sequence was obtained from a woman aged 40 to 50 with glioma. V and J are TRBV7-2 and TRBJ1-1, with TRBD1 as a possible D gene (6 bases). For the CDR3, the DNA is TGTGCCAGCAGCTTAGGGTGGGGGGGCGCTGAAGCTTTCTTT. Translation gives CASSLGWGGAEAFF.